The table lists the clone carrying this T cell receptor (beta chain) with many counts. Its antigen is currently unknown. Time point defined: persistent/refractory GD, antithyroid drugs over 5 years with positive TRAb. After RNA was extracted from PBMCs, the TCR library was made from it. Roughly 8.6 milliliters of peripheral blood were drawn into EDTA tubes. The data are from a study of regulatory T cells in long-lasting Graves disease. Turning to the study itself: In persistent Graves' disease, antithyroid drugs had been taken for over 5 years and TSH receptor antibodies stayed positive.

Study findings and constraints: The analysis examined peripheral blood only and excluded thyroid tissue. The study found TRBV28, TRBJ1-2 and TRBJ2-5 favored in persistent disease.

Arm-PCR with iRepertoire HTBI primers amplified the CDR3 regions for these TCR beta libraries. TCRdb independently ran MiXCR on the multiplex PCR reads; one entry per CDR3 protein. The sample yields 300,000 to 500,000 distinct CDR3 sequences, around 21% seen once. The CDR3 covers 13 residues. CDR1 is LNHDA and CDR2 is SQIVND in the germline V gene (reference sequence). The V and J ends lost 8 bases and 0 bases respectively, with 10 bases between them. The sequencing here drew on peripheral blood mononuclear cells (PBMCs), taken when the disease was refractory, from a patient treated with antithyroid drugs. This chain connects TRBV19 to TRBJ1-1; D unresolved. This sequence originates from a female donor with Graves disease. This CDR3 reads CASGLKVNTEAFF. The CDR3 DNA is TGTGCCAGTGGACTGAAAGTGAACACTGAAGCTTTCTTT.